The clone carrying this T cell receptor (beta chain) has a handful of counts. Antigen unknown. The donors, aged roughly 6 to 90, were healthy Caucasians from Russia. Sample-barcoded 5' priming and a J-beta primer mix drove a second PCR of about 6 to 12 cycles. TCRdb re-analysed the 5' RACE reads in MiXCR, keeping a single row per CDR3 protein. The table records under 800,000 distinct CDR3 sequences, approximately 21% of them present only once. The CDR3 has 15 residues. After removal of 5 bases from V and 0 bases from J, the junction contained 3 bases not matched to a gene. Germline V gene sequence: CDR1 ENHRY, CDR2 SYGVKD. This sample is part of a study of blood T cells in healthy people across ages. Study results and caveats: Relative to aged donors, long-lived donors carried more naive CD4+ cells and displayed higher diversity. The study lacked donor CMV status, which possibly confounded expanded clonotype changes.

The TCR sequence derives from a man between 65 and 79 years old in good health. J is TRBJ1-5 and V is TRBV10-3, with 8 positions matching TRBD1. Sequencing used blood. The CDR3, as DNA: TGTGCCATCAGTTCACAGGGGGTTAGCAATCAGCCCCAGCATTTT. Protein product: CAISSQGVSNQPQHF.